Presented here are 9 T cell receptor beta chains from one specimen sequenced in a study of blood T cell repertoires in COVID-19. Generated by immunoSEQ multiplex PCR, the TCRdb table keeps only in-frame clones and is missing some. The sample holds 150,000 to 200,000 clones, around 83% seen once. The sequenced sample consisted of peripheral blood. The source is a woman aged 45 to 65 with COVID-19, enrolled during active disease.

The rearrangement uses TRBV7-8 and TRBJ1-3; D gene uncertain. Germline lookup yields CDR1 SGHVS and CDR2 FQNEAQ. V gave up 1 base and J gave up 3 bases, with 10 bases separating them. The length of the CDR3 is 15 residues. The CDR3 sequence: CASSLGSLSGNTIYF. The CDR3 nucleotides are TGTGCCAGCAGCTTAGGGAGTCTAAGTGGAAACACCATATATTTT.

The genes are TRBV7-2 and TRBJ1-5; D gene uncertain. The CDR3 length is 13 residues. The germline CDR1 and CDR2 sequences are SGHTA and FQGNSA. Trimming stripped 3 bases from V and 6 bases from J, with 9 bases between. CDR3 sequence reads: CASSFDQVQPQHF. The CDR3, as DNA: TGTGCCAGCAGCTTCGACCAGGTTCAGCCCCAGCATTTT.

This clone was observed a few times. The genes are TRBV11-2 and TRBJ1-4; D is perhaps TRBD1 (6 bases). The germline gives CDR1 SGHAT, CDR2 FQNNGV. The length of the CDR3 is 16 residues. V shed 0 bases and J shed 5 bases, with 13 bases lying between them. CDR3 region: CASSLEGGVMNEKLFF. CDR3 sequence (DNA): TGTGCCAGCAGCTTAGAAGGGGGGGTTATGAATGAAAAACTGTTTTTT.

This chain joins TRBV7-9 and TRBJ2-1, with D possibly being TRBD1 (5 bases). This CDR3 has 15 residues. V was shortened by 10 bases and J by 4 bases, with 20 bases between the two germline ends. Germline CDR1 SEHNR, CDR2 FQNEAQ (reference sequence). Here the CDR3 DNA reads TGTGCCACAGGACACCCTCGTGCCACTTACAATGAGCAGTTCTTC. It codes for CATGHPRATYNEQFF.

The gene calls are TRBV7-9 and TRBJ2-5, with 7 positions matching TRBD2. Trimming took 5 bases from V and 3 from J; bases not matched to a gene: 3. Per germline, CDR1 SEHNR and CDR2 FQNEAQ (reference sequence). The CDR3 length is 13 residues. The CDR3 DNA reads TGTGCCAGCAGCCGGGGAGGGGAAGAGACCCAGTACTTC. Protein sequence: CASSRGGEETQYF.

The chain combines TRBV27 with TRBJ2-5; 11 nucleotides match TRBD1. Unmatched junction bases numbered 4, after V lost 5 bases and J lost 2 bases. The CDR3 loop spans 15 amino acids. Germline lookup yields CDR1 MNHEY and CDR2 SMNVEV (reference sequence). The CDR3: CASSPWDRGQETQYF. CDR3 nucleotide sequence: TGTGCCAGCAGTCCTTGGGACAGGGGGCAAGAGACCCAGTACTTC.

The genes are TRBV27 and TRBJ2-6; TRBD2 agrees at 7 bases. V was clipped by 3 bases and J by 2 bases; unmatched bases: 1. The germline gives CDR1 MNHEY, CDR2 SMNVEV (reference sequence). The length of the CDR3 is 15 residues. The CDR3 nucleotides are TGTGCCAGCAGTTTCGGGGGGACTGGGGCCAACGTCCTGACTTTC. It yields the protein CASSFGGTGANVLTF.

The chain employs TRBV12-3 or TRBV12-4 and TRBJ2-1; no reliable D call. The CDR3 spans 13 residues. V was pared by 4 bases and J by 8 bases, with 12 bases between. Here the CDR3 reads CASSYPKNDEQFF. The CDR3 DNA reads as TGTGCCAGCAGTTACCCTAAGAACGATGAGCAGTTCTTC.

The chain couples TRBV19 to TRBJ2-1; 9 bases align to TRBD1. The CDR3 totals 13 residues. CDR1 is LNHDA and CDR2 is SQIVND in the germline V gene (reference sequence). Losses at the gene ends were 9 bases for V and 7 bases for J; bases not matched to a gene: 7. The CDR3 region is CASERTGENEQFF. The CDR3 DNA reads TGTGCCAGCGAAAGGACAGGGGAGAATGAGCAGTTCTTC.